The 20 T cell receptor beta chains reported below all come from one sample, sequenced in a study of OX40 agonist ivuxolimab in advanced cancers. Sequenced by immunoSEQ multiplex PCR; TCRdb stores in-frame clones only, minus some. The sample contains about 80,000 clones, approximately 85% of which appear only once. The sequences come from CD4+ or CD8+ T cells sorted from blood, collected in a trial of the OX40 agonist ivuxolimab. These receptors were taken from an adult with an advanced solid tumor such as melanoma, head and neck, liver or kidney cancer.

The chain combines TRBV28 with TRBJ2-5, with a tentative D call TRBD2 (5 bases). CDR3 length equals 15 residues. With 2 bases removed from V and 5 bases from J, the gap between germline ends came to 15 bases. Germline CDR1 is MDHEN and CDR2 is SYDVKM. The CDR3: CASSLGGGYWETQYF. The CDR3 nucleotides read TGTGCCAGCAGTTTAGGAGGCGGGTATTGGGAGACCCAGTACTTC.

The V and J genes are TRBV5-1 and TRBJ1-4, with TRBD1 identical over 7 bases. Germline V lookup: CDR1 SGHRS, CDR2 YFSETQ. This CDR3 spans 12 amino acids. V dropped 6 bases and J dropped 7; count of bases not matched to a gene: 3. The CDR3 sequence is CASKGDSEKLFF. In DNA form, the CDR3 reads TGCGCCAGCAAAGGGGACAGTGAAAAACTGTTTTTT.

CDR3 nucleotides: TGTGCCTGGAGTGTAAGTACAGCAAACACTGAAGCTTTCTTT. Its protein product is CAWSVSTANTEAFF. The J gene is TRBJ1-1, the V gene TRBV30; D not certain. The germline V gene encodes CDR1 GTSNPN and CDR2 SVGIG (reference sequence). This CDR3 is built from 14 residues. V lost 0 bases and J 2 bases, leaving 10 bases between the germline ends.

The chain joins TRBV4-2 to TRBJ1-1; no reliable D call. CDR3 size: 13 residues. V gave up 5 bases and J gave up 8 bases, with 15 bases separating them. From germline, CDR1 is LGHNA and CDR2 YNFKEQ. CDR3 in amino acids: CASSLRLGGEAFF. In DNA form, the CDR3 reads TGTGCCAGCAGCTTGAGGCTTGGCGGCGAAGCTTTCTTT.

The V and J genes are TRBV5-8 and TRBJ1-4; 10 nucleotides line up with TRBD1. Germline V gene lookup returns CDR1 SGHTS and CDR2 YDEGEE. This CDR3 is 15 amino acids long. V gave up 7 bases and J gave up 1 base; unmatched junction bases: 4. CDR3 coding DNA: TGTGCCAGCCAGGGACAGGGGCGAACTAATGAAAAACTGTTTTTT. Translating gives CASQGQGRTNEKLFF.

The chain joins TRBV7-2 to TRBJ2-5; TRBD1 matches at 7 bases. Germline V gene sequence: CDR1 SGHTA, CDR2 FQGNSA. V dropped 5 bases and J dropped 5; count of bases not matched to a gene: 8. The CDR3 totals 14 residues. The CDR3 spells CASSPLTGVETQYF. DNA of the CDR3: TGTGCCAGCAGCCCACTCACAGGGGTGGAGACCCAGTACTTC.

The V call is TRBV7-9, the J call TRBJ2-2, with D possibly being TRBD1 (5 bases). There are 16 residues in the CDR3. The V gene lost 5 bases and the J gene lost 5 bases, with 18 bases spanning the gap. Germline values: CDR1 SEHNR, CDR2 FQNEAQ (reference sequence). In nucleotides, the CDR3 is TGTGCCAGCAGCCAACGAGACAGACGCCCTACCGGGGAGCTGTTTTTT. Amino acid sequence: CASSQRDRRPTGELFF.

The J gene is TRBJ1-2, the V gene TRBV30, with D possibly being TRBD1 (6 bases). The CDR3 runs 15 residues. V was pared by 3 bases and J by 0 bases, with 14 bases between. The V gene's germline CDR1 is GTSNPN and CDR2 SVGIG (reference sequence). DNA of the CDR3: TGTGCCTGGAGAAAAGGACAGAGGCCTAACTATGGCTACACCTTC. Translated, it gives CAWRKGQRPNYGYTF.

V usage is TRBV4-3 and J usage is TRBJ1-1; D remains unclear. The V gene's germline CDR1 is LGHNA and CDR2 YSLEER. The V end was cut by 0 bases, the J end by 1 base, with 9 bases between. The CDR3 is made up of 15 amino acids. The CDR3 coding sequence is TGCGCCAGCAGCCAAGATAGACAACCGAACACTGAAGCTTTCTTT. Translating gives CASSQDRQPNTEAFF.

The chain employs TRBV25-1 and TRBJ2-5; a possible D gene is TRBD1 (6 bases). This CDR3 has 12 residues. Germline V gene sequence: CDR1 MGHDK, CDR2 SYGVNS. Trimming shortened V by 4 bases and J by 13 bases, and 16 bases separated the two germline ends. CDR3: CASSAPGGPAYF. CDR3 in DNA: TGTGCCAGCAGTGCCCCTGGGGGCCCAGCGTACTTC.

This chain joins TRBV7-2 and TRBJ2-7, with TRBD1 as a possible D gene (6 bases). Germline V gene lookup returns CDR1 SGHTA and CDR2 FQGNSA. The CDR3 sequence is 15 residues long. With 5 bases removed from V and 3 bases from J, the gap between germline ends came to 17 bases. CDR3 in amino acids: CASSPRAGGHYEQYF. The CDR3 nucleotides are TGTGCCAGCAGCCCCAGGGCTGGGGGACACTACGAGCAGTACTTC.

The gene calls are TRBV18 and TRBJ2-1; the D call may be TRBD1 or TRBD2 (5 bases each). This CDR3 region has 15 residues. V lost 6 bases and J 5 bases, leaving 17 bases between the germline ends. Looked up from germline, CDR1 is KGHSH and CDR2 is LQKENI. DNA of the CDR3: TGTGCCAGCTCTCGTTCCGGGGCTAGAAACAATGAGCAGTTCTTC. Translation: CASSRSGARNNEQFF.

This sequence joins TRBV30 and TRBJ2-5; 7 bases align to TRBD2. V shed 0 bases, J shed 5 bases, and the junction held 6 bases outside the gene matches. The CDR3 has 14 amino acids. Looked up from germline, CDR1 is GTSNPN and CDR2 is SVGIG (reference sequence). In DNA, the CDR3 is TGTGCCTGGAGTGTTGCGGGGGTAAGGGAGACCCAGTACTTC. This codes for CAWSVAGVRETQYF.

The rearrangement links TRBV5-1 to TRBJ2-7; 15 bases line up with TRBD2. This CDR3 spans 16 amino acids. Per the germline V gene, CDR1 is SGHRS and CDR2 is YFSETQ. The V segment lost 4 bases and the J segment 2 bases; nucleotides outside the gene matches: 4. The CDR3 is CASSPGTSGRPYEQYF. CDR3 bases: TGCGCCAGCAGCCCTGGGACTAGCGGGAGGCCCTACGAGCAGTACTTC.

The chain recombines TRBV2 with TRBJ2-1; maybe TRBD1 (5 bases). Trimming removed 4 bases at V and 7 bases at J, with 11 bases between. This CDR3 is built from 13 residues. CDR1 SNHLY and CDR2 FYNNEI come from the germline V gene. The CDR3 DNA is TGTGCCAGCAGTGCCCAGGGAATGAATGAGCAGTTCTTC. Protein sequence: CASSAQGMNEQFF.

The chain links TRBV10-3 to TRBJ2-1; D remains ambiguous. This CDR3 has 15 residues. Germline CDR1 and CDR2: ENHRY and SYGVKD. V was clipped by 3 bases and J by 4 bases, with 13 bases between them. CDR3 protein: CAISDLGLSYNEQFF. The DNA of the CDR3 is TGTGCCATCAGTGATTTAGGTTTGAGTTACAATGAGCAGTTCTTC.

The chain recombines TRBV7-9 with TRBJ1-4; D possibly corresponds to TRBD1 (6 bases). V was cut by 5 bases and J by 0 bases, with 13 bases left in between. The length of the CDR3 is 16 residues. Germline V gene lookup returns CDR1 SEHNR and CDR2 FQNEAQ (reference sequence). The CDR3: CASSPGQLSTNEKLFF. CDR3 bases: TGTGCCAGCAGCCCAGGACAGTTATCAACTAATGAAAAACTGTTTTTT.

This clone appeared a single time. The chain joins TRBV5-1 to TRBJ2-4; TRBD2 matches at 8 bases. With V trimmed by 2 bases and J by 6 bases, 7 bases remained unmatched. Germline V gene lookup returns CDR1 SGHRS and CDR2 YFSETQ. This CDR3 region has 15 residues. This CDR3 reads CASSLEAGGGNIQYF. The CDR3 DNA reads as TGCGCCAGCAGCTTAGAGGCGGGAGGTGGAAACATTCAGTACTTC.

The rearrangement joins TRBV28 to TRBJ1-5; D ambiguous. This CDR3 is built from 12 residues. Germline V lookup: CDR1 MDHEN, CDR2 SYDVKM. The V and J ends lost 4 bases and 9 bases respectively, with 10 bases between them. CDR3 in DNA: TGTGCCAGCAGTTCGGGCCGGTCGCCCCAGCATTTT. This gives the protein CASSSGRSPQHF.

This sequence joins TRBV5-8 and TRBJ2-1; D tentatively fits TRBD1 or TRBD2 (6 bases each). Germline V CDR1 and CDR2: SGHTS, YDEGEE. V was clipped by 5 bases and J by 4 bases, with 13 bases between them. This CDR3 comprises 14 residues. CDR3 loop: CASSAGQQYNEQFF. CDR3 in DNA: TGTGCCAGCAGTGCGGGACAACAGTACAATGAGCAGTTCTTC.